This TCR beta chain derives from a study of blood T cell repertoires in COVID-19 (dated by TCRdb to 2020 to 2021). Turning to the overall study: Samples covering the acute and convalescent phases of COVID-19 were provided by collaborators in the United States, Italy and Spain. Nearly every sample came with metadata listing a de-identified subject ID, COVID-19 status, age in years and sex. Where HLA class I and class II types were available, the types were taken from metadata supplied by the sample provider, not from assay-based typing. The prospective study material was composed of cDNA or gDNA derived from T cells, B-cell-depleted T cells, or PBMCs. The samples were drawn from two sources: the first 160 participants of the ongoing ImmuneRACE study, and 1,254 subjects contributed by 6 global collaborators. The repertoires were made available in a free public database intended to serve as a resource for research on the immune response to SARS-CoV-2. Deeply sampled blood TCRbeta repertoires from subjects exposed to, actively infected with, or recovered from COVID-19 were included in the dataset. Overall study results and their limits: The quantity of clinical and demographic metadata differed by source and by participant and was supplied without curation.

The immunoSEQ Assay, a bias-controlled multiplex PCR, was used to amplify TCRbeta CDR3 regions from genomic DNA. The paper's processing steps were these. Within the assay, amplification of reference gene primers was used to estimate how many nucleated cells each sample contained. To quantify the absolute abundance of each unique TCRbeta CDR3 rearrangement, sequence reads were collapsed and filtered. For each sample, productive Simpson clonality was calculated by taking the square root of Simpson's diversity index across productive rearrangements. TCRdb stores this immuneACCESS table with in-frame sequences only. Part of the clones is absent; in the studies checked, under half of the shortfall reflects unresolved V genes, and no reason is known for the rest. V, J and clone size are those of that table, while D and trimming were read from the DNA. A total of 260,000 or so clones appear in this sample, over 75% of them only once. About 0.64% of the sample is taken by the ten largest.

A distance of 6 bases separates the germline ends of V and J, which lose 2 bases and 1 base respectively. Sequences MNHEY (CDR1) and SMNVEV (CDR2) are obtained from the germline V gene (reference sequence). Counted from cysteine to phenylalanine, this CDR3 has 13 amino acids. Just the 39-base CDR3 DNA is kept, in frame starting at base 1. This clone is a singleton in its sample. Its recognized antigen is unknown. Qualities for individual bases were not recorded, and no much larger clone is one base off. Additional DNA sequences in this sample encode the identical CDR3. Each collaborating institution followed its own protocols to collect whole blood in K2EDTA tubes. For TCRbeta analysis, collaborator samples were shipped as frozen whole blood, as isolated PBMCs, or as DNA extracted from either sample type.

The receptor chain draws on TRBV27 and TRBJ2-7, with TRBD1 as a weak D call on 6 bases. The material sequenced was peripheral blood. This clonotype originated in a human donor in a cohort sampled during active COVID-19. The base sequence is TGTGCCAGCAGTTTAACAGGGTCCTACGAGCAGTACTTC. Its protein reads: CASSLTGSYEQYF.